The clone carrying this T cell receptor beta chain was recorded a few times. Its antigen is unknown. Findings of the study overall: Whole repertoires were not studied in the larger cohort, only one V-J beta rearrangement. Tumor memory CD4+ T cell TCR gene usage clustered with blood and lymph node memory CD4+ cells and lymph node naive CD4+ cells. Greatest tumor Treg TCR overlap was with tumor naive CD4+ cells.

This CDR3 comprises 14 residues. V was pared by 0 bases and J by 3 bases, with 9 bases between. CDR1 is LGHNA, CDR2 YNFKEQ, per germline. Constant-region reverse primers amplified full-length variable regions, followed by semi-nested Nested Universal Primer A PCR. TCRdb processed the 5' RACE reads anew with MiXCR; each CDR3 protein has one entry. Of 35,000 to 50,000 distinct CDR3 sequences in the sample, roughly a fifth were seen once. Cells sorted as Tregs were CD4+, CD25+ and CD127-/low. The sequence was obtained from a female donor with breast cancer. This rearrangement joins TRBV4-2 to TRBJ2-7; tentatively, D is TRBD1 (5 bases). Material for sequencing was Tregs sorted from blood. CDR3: CASSQDPRGYEQYF. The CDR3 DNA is TGTGCCAGCAGCCAAGATCCTAGGGGCTACGAGCAGTACTTC.